This passage covers 15 T cell receptor beta chains from one sample sequenced in a study of blood T cell repertoires in COVID-19. Method: immunoSEQ multiplex PCR; TCRdb's copy keeps in-frame clones and lacks some. Of under 75,000 clones in the sample, approximately 92% were seen once. Source material: peripheral blood. The receptors derive from a man aged 50-59 years with active COVID-19.

This clone has just a few counts. The chain carries TRBV12-3 or TRBV12-4 and TRBJ2-1; D possibly corresponds to TRBD1 (6 bases). There are 11 residues in the CDR3. Deletions cut 6 bases from V and 10 bases from J, with 10 bases between. The CDR3 loop reads CASSRGQEQFF. The CDR3 nucleotides read TGTGCCAGCAGCCGAGGACAGGAGCAGTTCTTC.

The chain couples TRBV28 to TRBJ1-4; 8 nucleotides line up with TRBD1. The germline V gene encodes CDR1 MDHEN and CDR2 SYDVKM. The CDR3 spans 14 residues. The trim removed 4 bases at V and 10 bases at J, leaving 8 bases unmatched. CDR3 coding DNA: TGTGCCAGCAGTTCACCGGACAGGGTCGGAAAACTGTTTTTT. It specifies CASSSPDRVGKLFF.

This clone is a singleton in its sample. The chain links TRBV27 to TRBJ2-7, with D possibly being TRBD2 (5 bases). The V and J ends lost 2 bases and 2 bases respectively, with 7 bases between them. The CDR3 totals 13 residues. Germline V gives CDR1 MNHEY, CDR2 SMNVEV (reference sequence). The CDR3 DNA reads as TGTGCCAGCAGTTTAAACGGGGCCTACGAGCAGTACTTC. This translates into CASSLNGAYEQYF.

J is TRBJ2-2 and V is TRBV2; 7 nucleotides match TRBD2. CDR1 is SNHLY and CDR2 is FYNNEI in the germline V gene. V lost 3 bases, J lost 7 bases, and 8 bases stayed unmatched. The CDR3 has 15 amino acids. The CDR3 nucleotides are TGTGCCAGCAGTGATCCCGGGGGGTTAGTCGGGGAGCTGTTTTTT. It codes for CASSDPGGLVGELFF.

The table lists this clone with a few counts. The V call is TRBV6-5, the J call TRBJ1-4, with a possible D match to TRBD1 (6 bases). The germline CDR1 and CDR2 sequences are MNHEY and SVGAGI. V lost 5 bases and J lost 7, with 17 bases in between. This CDR3 region has 15 residues. CDR3 region: CASSHGGQVFEKLFF. In DNA form, the CDR3 reads TGTGCCAGCAGTCACGGGGGGCAGGTATTTGAAAAACTGTTTTTT.

The rearrangement links TRBV19 to TRBJ1-2; tentatively, D is TRBD1 (5 bases). Germline V gives CDR1 LNHDA, CDR2 SQIVND (reference sequence). The CDR3 is 17 residues long. V lost 3 bases to trimming and J lost 4 bases, with 21 bases between them. CDR3 sequence (DNA): TGTGCCAGTAGTATCGGGCAGGGAAGCCCGGGCGGCTATGGCTACACCTTC. Translated: CASSIGQGSPGGYGYTF.

The J gene is TRBJ1-2, the V gene TRBV28; weak D call: TRBD1 (5 bases). Trimming pared 1 base from V and 2 bases from J, leaving 11 bases between. The CDR3 length is 15 residues. Germline CDR1 and CDR2: MDHEN and SYDVKM. CDR3 residues: CASSLYGEGNYGYTF. CDR3 nucleotide sequence: TGTGCCAGCAGTTTATATGGGGAGGGGAACTATGGCTACACCTTC.

V usage is TRBV29-1 and J usage is TRBJ1-4, with 7 positions matching TRBD1. The CDR3 consists of 17 residues. Germline lookup yields CDR1 SQVTM and CDR2 ANQGSEA. V was clipped by 0 bases and J by 0 bases; unmatched bases: 7. The CDR3 protein is CSVEDGDSLSTNEKLFF. In DNA, the CDR3 is TGCAGCGTTGAAGATGGGGACAGTCTTTCAACTAATGAAAAACTGTTTTTT.

The count of this clone is one. The chain combines TRBV9 with TRBJ1-1, with D tentatively TRBD1 (6 bases). Germline loops: CDR1 SGDLS, CDR2 YYNGEE. V gave up 8 bases and J gave up 0 bases, with 23 bases separating them. The CDR3 extends over 17 amino acids. CDR3 coding DNA: TGTGCCAGAGAGAAAAGGAGGGGGGGCCGCCTGAACACTGAAGCTTTCTTT. As protein: CAREKRRGGRLNTEAFF.

The rearrangement uses TRBV25-1 and TRBJ1-6, with TRBD1 as a possible D gene (6 bases). V was shortened by 4 bases and J by 9 bases, with 19 bases between the two germline ends. The CDR3 totals 16 residues. The germline V gene has CDR1 MGHDK and CDR2 SYGVNS. The CDR3 region has the DNA TGTGCCAGCAGTGCCCCTTCCACAGGGTCCCGTTCACCCCTCCACTTT. It is translated as CASSAPSTGSRSPLHF.

A few counts support this clone. The rearrangement links TRBV19 to TRBJ1-2; 9 positions agree with TRBD1. With V trimmed by 7 bases and J by 6 bases, 18 bases remained unmatched. Germline CDR1 reads LNHDA; CDR2 reads SQIVND (reference sequence). The CDR3 has 17 residues. CDR3 amino acids: CASNEASNRGRVDGYTF. CDR3 DNA: TGTGCCAGTAACGAAGCGTCAAACAGGGGGCGAGTTGATGGCTACACCTTC. The variable domain in full, completed from reference TRBV19 and TRBJ1-2, reads DGGITQSPKYLFRKEGQNVTLSCEQNLNHDAMYWYRQDPGQGLRLIYYSQIVNDFQKGDIAEGYSVSREKKESFPLTVTSAQKNPTAFYLCASNEASNRGRVDGYTFGSGTRLTVV.

This clone was seen only once. V gene TRBV10-3 combines with J gene TRBJ2-7, with 8 bases matching TRBD1. Losses at the gene ends were 6 bases for V and 2 bases for J; bases not matched to a gene: 9. The germline gives CDR1 ENHRY, CDR2 SYGVKD. This CDR3 has 15 residues. CDR3 DNA sequence: TGTGCCATCAGACCTGGCGCAGGGGGCACCTACGAGCAGTACTTC. Its protein is CAIRPGAGGTYEQYF.

The chain combines TRBV5-6 with TRBJ2-1, with a weak D call TRBD2 (5 bases). Deletions cut 4 bases from V and 0 bases from J, with 14 bases between. Germline V gene sequence: CDR1 SGHDT, CDR2 YYEEEE. The CDR3 is 16 amino acids. The CDR3 region has the DNA TGTGCCAGCAGCGAGCTCGGTGGGAGCTCCTACAATGAGCAGTTCTTC. It is translated as CASSELGGSSYNEQFF.

The J gene is TRBJ2-3, the V gene TRBV21-1; TRBD1, the table's D call, was not compared with the DNA. TRBV21-1 is an annotated pseudogene. The CDR3 runs to 10 residues. CDR3 region: CGGPTDTQYF. Here the CDR3 DNA reads TGTGGTGGGCCCACAGATACGCAGTATTTT.

This CDR3 reads CATSDFAGFTGELFF. CDR3 DNA: TGTGCCACCAGTGATTTTGCAGGTTTCACCGGGGAGCTGTTTTTT. The rearrangement uses TRBV24-1 and TRBJ2-2; D is unclear. The CDR3 length is 15 residues. V was pared by 1 base and J by 4 bases, with 9 bases between. Germline V gives CDR1 KGHDR, CDR2 SFDVKD.